This T cell receptor beta chain was obtained from a study of response to subunit inactivated influenza vaccine. With respect to this clonotype: Its cognate antigen is unknown.

TCRdb processed the RT-PCR reads anew with MiXCR; each CDR3 protein has one entry. This sample has hundreds of thousands of distinct CDR3 sequences, with approximately 7.1% found just once. Broader study findings: Authors suggested each seasonal influenza vaccination recruits few new T cells.

The source material was PBMCs from blood, sampled less than 30 months after vaccination. The sequence derives from a man between 50 and 75 years old who received an inactivated influenza vaccine.

The CDR3 DNA follows: TGTGCCAGCAGCGGGAACCTAAGAGCGGGGGGCACAGATACGCAGTATTTT. It encodes CASSGNLRAGGTDTQYF. This rearrangement joins TRBV9 to TRBJ2-3; 8 nucleotides agree with TRBD2. Losses at the gene ends were 3 bases for V and 1 base for J; bases not matched to a gene: 10. This CDR3 has 17 amino acids. Germline V gene lookup returns CDR1 SGDLS and CDR2 YYNGEE.